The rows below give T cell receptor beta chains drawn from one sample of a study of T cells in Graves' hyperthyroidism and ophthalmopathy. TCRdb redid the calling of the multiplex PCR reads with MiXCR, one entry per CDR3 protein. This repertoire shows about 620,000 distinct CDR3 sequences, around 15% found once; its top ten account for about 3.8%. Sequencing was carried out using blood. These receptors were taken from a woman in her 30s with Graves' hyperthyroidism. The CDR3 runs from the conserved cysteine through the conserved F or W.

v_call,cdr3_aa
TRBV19,CASSIPGRAVDTQYF
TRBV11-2,CASSPGGDSEQFF
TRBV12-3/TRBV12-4,CASIRSVYNNEQFF
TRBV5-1,CASHPGHNSYEQYF
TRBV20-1,CSATSAPEQYF
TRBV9,CASSGAGATLHEQYF
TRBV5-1,CASSGAGASYEQYF
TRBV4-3,CASSQDLSEFSPLHF
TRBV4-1,CASSQPLAGGAEQYF
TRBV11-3,CASSLASPGELFF
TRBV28,CASTSRLVSTTDTQYF
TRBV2,CASSEAWSNTGELFF
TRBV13,CASSLRGRFTEAFF
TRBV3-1,CASSSMGSGNNEQFF
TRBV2,CASKLISYNEQFF
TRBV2,CATLTGLNEQFF
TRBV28,CASSSGQDEETQYF
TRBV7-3,CASSLTGGGPAGELFF
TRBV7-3,CASSLNPGPNNEQFF
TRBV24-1,CATSDVDGTSYTF
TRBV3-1,CASSPYGQAEETQYF
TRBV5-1,CASSLEGQEEYF